These 29 T cell receptor beta chains originate from one sample sequenced in a study of blood T cells in healthy people across ages. Alongside a J-beta primer mix, a sample-barcoded 5' primer served in a second PCR lasting about 7 to 11 cycles. TCRdb processed the 5' RACE reads anew with MiXCR; each CDR3 protein has one entry. This sample yields almost 800,000 distinct CDR3 sequences, of which roughly 64% are seen a single time; roughly 22% belongs to the top ten. Input material: blood. These receptors came from a man aged 30 to 39 in good health.

J is TRBJ2-3 and V is TRBV11-2; 11 bases match TRBD2. The V and J ends lost 2 bases and 8 bases, in that order; junction bases with no gene match: 12. The germline gives CDR1 SGHAT, CDR2 FQNNGV. The CDR3 length is 17 residues. The CDR3 region is CASSLKTSGDSGVTQYF. The CDR3 DNA is TGTGCCAGCAGCTTAAAGACTAGCGGGGATTCTGGTGTTACGCAGTATTTT. Full variable domain (outside the CDR3, taken from reference TRBV11-2 and TRBJ2-3): EAGVAQSPRYKIIEKRQSVAFWCNPISGHATLYWYQQILGQGPKLLIQFQNNGVVDDSQLPKDRFSAERLKGVDSTLKIQPAKLEDSAVYLCASSLKTSGDSGVTQYFGPGTRLTVL.

In this sample, this clonotype turned up a few times. J is TRBJ2-1 and V is TRBV7-9; no clear D. V lost 5 bases and J lost 12, with 11 bases in between. CDR3 size: 11 residues. Germline lookup yields CDR1 SEHNR and CDR2 FQNEAQ (reference sequence). The CDR3 protein is CASSHPAGQFF. CDR3 DNA sequence: TGTGCCAGCAGCCACCCCGCCGGGCAGTTCTTC.

The chain carries TRBV20-1 and TRBJ2-5, with 8 positions matching TRBD2. After removal of 5 bases from V and 3 bases from J, the junction contained 11 bases not matched to a gene. Germline V CDR1 and CDR2: DFQATT, SNEGSKA (reference sequence). The CDR3 has 15 amino acids. DNA of the CDR3: TGCAGTGCTGGTCGGGGGGGTAAGGGGAAAGAGACCCAGTACTTC. Its protein is CSAGRGGKGKETQYF.

This clonotype was counted ten times or more. The chain joins TRBV6-6 to TRBJ2-7; possibly TRBD2 for D (6 bases). Germline CDR1 is MNHNY and CDR2 is SVGAGI (reference sequence). The CDR3 has 14 amino acids. The chain's CDR3 is CAIKGAGRFYEQYF. The CDR3 DNA is TGTGCTATAAAGGGTGCAGGGAGGTTTTACGAGCAGTACTTC.

The chain has TRBV12-3 or TRBV12-4 and TRBJ2-7; 8 bases line up with TRBD1. The last part of the DNA fits TRBJ2-4 better; the J call may be wrong. The CDR3 totals 14 residues. CDR3 in DNA: TGTGCCAGCAGTTGGGGACAGGCAGGAAACATTCAGTACTTC. This gives the protein CASSWGQAGNIQYF.

This clonotype has only a few counts. The V call is TRBV25-1, the J call TRBJ2-7; D not certain. Trimming took off 6 bases at V and 6 bases at J, with 9 bases between the two ends. Germline CDR1 MGHDK, CDR2 SYGVNS. This CDR3 comprises 11 residues. CDR3 nucleotides: TGTGCCAGCAGAGTAGCATCCGAGCAGTACTTC. It translates to CASRVASEQYF.

The rearrangement uses TRBV20-1 and TRBJ2-1; 7 positions match TRBD1. V was pared by 0 bases and J by 2 bases, with 4 bases of the junction left unmatched. Germline values: CDR1 DFQATT, CDR2 SNEGSKA (reference sequence). This CDR3 has 15 amino acids. The CDR3 spells CSARDPGQPYNEQFF. The CDR3, as DNA: TGCAGTGCTAGAGATCCGGGACAGCCCTACAATGAGCAGTTCTTC.

This clonotype was seen more than once but under ten times. The chain employs TRBV29-1 and TRBJ2-1, with a tentative D call TRBD2 (6 bases). Germline V lookup: CDR1 SQVTM, CDR2 ANQGSEA. The CDR3 extends over 11 amino acids. Trimming shortened V by 0 bases and J by 15 bases, and 12 bases separated the two germline ends. The CDR3 spells CSVEDGRPRFF. For the CDR3, the DNA is TGCAGCGTTGAAGACGGGAGACCACGGTTCTTC.

This clonotype turned up a few times. The V call is TRBV7-2, the J call TRBJ1-2; unclear D gene. Deletions cut 4 bases from V and 4 bases from J, with 10 bases between. The CDR3 runs to 13 residues. Germline V lookup: CDR1 SGHTA, CDR2 FQGNSA. CDR3 nucleotide sequence: TGTGCCAGCAGCTATAACGGCCGCTATGGCTACACCTTC. The encoded protein is CASSYNGRYGYTF.

This clonotype was picked up a small number of times. The chain recombines TRBV20-1 with TRBJ1-2, with D unresolved. The germline CDR1 and CDR2 sequences are DFQATT and SNEGSKA (reference sequence). V was clipped by 1 base and J by 8 bases, with 14 bases between them. The CDR3 has 13 residues. CDR3 in amino acids: CSARAGAGGGYTF. CDR3 nucleotide sequence: TGCAGTGCTAGAGCTGGTGCGGGAGGCGGCTACACCTTC.

The chain links TRBV30 to TRBJ2-7; TRBD1 might be the D (6 bases). The CDR3 extends over 11 amino acids. V lost 5 bases to trimming and J lost 7 bases, with 12 bases between them. Germline V gene lookup returns CDR1 GTSNPN and CDR2 SVGIG (reference sequence). The CDR3 here is CAWQQGPEQYF. CDR3 sequence (DNA): TGTGCCTGGCAACAGGGACCTGAGCAGTACTTC.

This clonotype was observed many times. The chain employs TRBV5-1 and TRBJ2-3; no clear D. Deletions cut 0 bases from V and 5 bases from J, with 4 bases between. CDR3 length equals 12 residues. The germline V gene has CDR1 SGHRS and CDR2 YFSETQ. CDR3: CASSLAGDTQYF. DNA of the CDR3: TGCGCCAGCAGCTTGGCAGGAGATACGCAGTATTTT.

The V and J genes are TRBV28 and TRBJ1-5; D is undetermined. Trimming pared 5 bases from V and 4 bases from J, leaving 18 bases between. Germline CDR1 is MDHEN and CDR2 is SYDVKM. CDR3 size: 16 residues. The CDR3 here is CASSPQGISWNQPQHF. The CDR3 nucleotides read TGTGCCAGCAGTCCCCAAGGGATTTCTTGGAATCAGCCCCAGCATTTT.

This sequence joins TRBV20-1 and TRBJ2-5; no clear D. Per germline, CDR1 DFQATT and CDR2 SNEGSKA (reference sequence). Trimming removed 4 bases from V and 4 bases from J, with 10 bases in between. The CDR3 is 12 amino acids. Here the CDR3 DNA reads TGCAGTGCTACCGCGGTGGGAGAGACCCAGTACTTC. It encodes CSATAVGETQYF.

This chain links TRBV20-1 with TRBJ2-1; no firm D call. CDR1 is DFQATT, CDR2 SNEGSKA, per germline (reference sequence). Trimming pared 4 bases from V and 6 bases from J, leaving 10 bases between. CDR3 length: 12 amino acids. For the CDR3, the DNA is TGCAGTGCTACCGTCGAGTCCAATGAGCAGTTCTTC. Translating it yields CSATVESNEQFF.

The CDR3, as DNA: TGCAGCGCCGGCGGCAGGGGCGCCTACGAGCAGTACTTC. This sequence encodes CSAGGRGAYEQYF. The chain employs TRBV29-1 and TRBJ2-7; D possibly corresponds to TRBD1 (6 bases). CDR1 and CDR2 from the germline V gene are SQVTM and ANQGSEA. The CDR3 is 13 residues long. V shed 7 bases and J shed 2 bases, with 15 bases lying between them.

A note on this clonotype: One end of the junction fails to match germline, which may point to a read error. This chain links TRBV29-1 with TRBJ2-1, with TRBD2 as a possible D gene (5 bases). CDR3 size: 12 residues. The germline V gene encodes CDR1 SQVTM and CDR2 ANQGSEA. CDR3 in DNA: TGCGGCGTTGTTGGTACTCGGGGTGAGCAGTTCTTC. This encodes CGVVGTRGEQFF.

The chain's CDR3 is CASSSKRRITDTQYF. CDR3 in DNA: TGTGCCAGCAGCTCGAAGAGACGGATCACAGATACGCAGTATTTT. The chain carries TRBV7-9 and TRBJ2-3, with D uncertain. There are 15 residues in the CDR3. Germline V lookup: CDR1 SEHNR, CDR2 FQNEAQ (reference sequence). V shed 4 bases and J shed 2 bases, with 13 bases lying between them.

The chain combines TRBV29-1 with TRBJ1-1, with D perhaps matching TRBD1 (5 bases). V lost 4 bases, J lost 10 bases, and 13 bases lay in between. The CDR3 is 11 residues long. Germline V gives CDR1 SQVTM, CDR2 ANQGSEA. As DNA, the CDR3 is TGCAGCGTTGGGGGGGGGGATCTAGCTTTCTTT. Its translation is CSVGGGDLAFF.

This clonotype has just a few counts. This chain joins TRBV12-5 and TRBJ1-2; D perhaps matches TRBD1 (5 bases). The germline V and J ends were trimmed by 1 base and 9 bases, with 9 bases remaining between them. The CDR3 spans 12 residues. Looked up from germline, CDR1 is LGHNT and CDR2 is FRNRAP. CDR3 in amino acids: CASGLGTIRYTF. CDR3 in DNA: TGTGCTAGTGGTTTGGGGACAATCCGCTACACCTTC.

This clonotype was detected a few times. This rearrangement joins TRBV7-2 to TRBJ2-7, with 7 bases identical to TRBD2. V lost 1 base, J lost 4 bases, and 7 bases stayed unmatched. CDR1 and CDR2 (germline): SGHTA, FQGNSA. This CDR3 spans 15 amino acids. The CDR3: CASSLEGGRGYEQYF. CDR3 bases: TGTGCCAGCAGCTTAGAAGGCGGGAGAGGGTACGAGCAGTACTTC.

This chain connects TRBV7-2 to TRBJ2-7, with 11 bases matching TRBD2. Germline V lookup: CDR1 SGHTA, CDR2 FQGNSA. Unmatched junction bases numbered 7, after V lost 5 bases and J lost 4 bases. CDR3 length: 15 residues. CDR3 bases: TGTGCCAGCAGCCGACTAGCGGGGAGTCTTTACGAGCAGTACTTC. It yields the protein CASSRLAGSLYEQYF.

This sequence joins TRBV5-6 and TRBJ2-5; 7 bases map to TRBD2. V shed 8 bases and J 3 bases; nucleotides not matched to a gene: 10. CDR1 is SGHDT, CDR2 YYEEEE, per germline. The CDR3 totals 14 residues. CDR3 sequence: CASTRGGREETQYF. Written as DNA, the CDR3 is TGTGCCAGTACCCGGGGCGGGAGAGAAGAGACCCAGTACTTC.

V and J are TRBV28 and TRBJ1-2; 7 bases map to TRBD1. Germline CDR1 MDHEN, CDR2 SYDVKM. The CDR3 is 12 amino acids. The V and J ends lost 10 bases and 7 bases, in that order; junction bases with no gene match: 9. This CDR3 is CATETGTGGYTF. CDR3 nucleotides: TGTGCCACCGAGACAGGGACTGGTGGCTACACCTTC.

The rearrangement links TRBV6-1 to TRBJ1-2; a weak D match, TRBD1 (5 bases). The CDR3 loop spans 14 amino acids. The germline V gene encodes CDR1 MNHNS and CDR2 SASEGT. V was cut by 7 bases and J by 6 bases, with 18 bases left in between. The CDR3 loop is CASIRDFSVDGYTF. DNA of the CDR3: TGTGCCAGCATCCGGGACTTCTCAGTGGATGGCTACACCTTC.

The genes are TRBV29-1 and TRBJ2-5; D is possibly TRBD2 (5 bases). The germline V and J ends were trimmed by 4 bases and 2 bases, with 8 bases remaining between them. This CDR3 is built from 12 residues. Germline V CDR1 and CDR2: SQVTM, ANQGSEA. The CDR3 DNA sequence: TGCAGCGTTGGTGGGGAGCAAGAGACCCAGTACTTC. Its protein product is CSVGGEQETQYF.

The chain joins TRBV7-2 to TRBJ2-1; D perhaps matches TRBD2 (5 bases). The germline V gene has CDR1 SGHTA and CDR2 FQGNSA. The CDR3 covers 14 residues. V lost 3 bases, J lost 5 bases, and 11 bases lay in between. CDR3 DNA: TGTGCCAGCAGCTTCCGGGGAGTTAACAATGAGCAGTTCTTC. Encoded protein: CASSFRGVNNEQFF.

The rearrangement uses TRBV20-1 and TRBJ2-3, with D perhaps matching TRBD2 (6 bases). Germline V gives CDR1 DFQATT, CDR2 SNEGSKA (reference sequence). The V end lost 5 bases, the J end lost 0 bases, and 15 bases lay between the germline ends. This CDR3 has 15 residues. The CDR3 protein is CSAFPSVESTDTQYF. The DNA for the CDR3 is TGCAGTGCTTTCCCTAGCGTGGAAAGCACAGATACGCAGTATTTT.

There are many counts of this clonotype. The genes are TRBV4-3 and TRBJ2-7; a weak D match, TRBD1 (6 bases). CDR3 size: 14 residues. Germline loops: CDR1 LGHNA, CDR2 YSLEER. Trimming removed 1 base at V and 2 bases at J, with 9 bases between. CDR3 amino acids: CASSQATGTYEQYF. CDR3 coding DNA: TGCGCCAGCAGCCAAGCAACAGGGACCTACGAGCAGTACTTC.